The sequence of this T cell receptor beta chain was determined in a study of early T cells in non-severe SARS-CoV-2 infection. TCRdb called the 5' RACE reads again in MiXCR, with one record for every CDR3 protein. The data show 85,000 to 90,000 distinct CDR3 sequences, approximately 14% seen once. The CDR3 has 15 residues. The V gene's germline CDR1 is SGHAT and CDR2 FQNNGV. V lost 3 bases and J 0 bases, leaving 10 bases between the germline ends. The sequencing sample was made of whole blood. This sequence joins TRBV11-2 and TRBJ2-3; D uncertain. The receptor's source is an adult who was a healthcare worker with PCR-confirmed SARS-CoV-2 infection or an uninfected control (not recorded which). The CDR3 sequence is CASSLQVASTDTQYF. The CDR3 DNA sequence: TGTGCCAGCAGCTTGCAGGTTGCTAGCACAGATACGCAGTATTTT.